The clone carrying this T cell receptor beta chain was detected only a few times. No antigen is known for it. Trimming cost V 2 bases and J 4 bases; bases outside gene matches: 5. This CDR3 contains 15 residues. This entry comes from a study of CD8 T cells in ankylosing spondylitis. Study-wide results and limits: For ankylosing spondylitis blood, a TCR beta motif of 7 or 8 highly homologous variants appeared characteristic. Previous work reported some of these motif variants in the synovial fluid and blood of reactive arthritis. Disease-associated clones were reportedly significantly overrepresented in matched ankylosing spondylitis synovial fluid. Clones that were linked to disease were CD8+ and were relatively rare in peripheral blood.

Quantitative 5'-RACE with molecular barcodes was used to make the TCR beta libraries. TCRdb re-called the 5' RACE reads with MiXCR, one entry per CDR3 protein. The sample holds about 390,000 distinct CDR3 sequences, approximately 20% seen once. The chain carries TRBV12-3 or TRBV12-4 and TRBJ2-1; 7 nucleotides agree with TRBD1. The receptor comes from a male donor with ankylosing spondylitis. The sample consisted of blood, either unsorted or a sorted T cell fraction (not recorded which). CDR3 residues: CASSLLGQKYNEQFF. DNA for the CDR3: TGTGCCAGCAGTTTACTGGGACAGAAATACAATGAGCAGTTCTTC.